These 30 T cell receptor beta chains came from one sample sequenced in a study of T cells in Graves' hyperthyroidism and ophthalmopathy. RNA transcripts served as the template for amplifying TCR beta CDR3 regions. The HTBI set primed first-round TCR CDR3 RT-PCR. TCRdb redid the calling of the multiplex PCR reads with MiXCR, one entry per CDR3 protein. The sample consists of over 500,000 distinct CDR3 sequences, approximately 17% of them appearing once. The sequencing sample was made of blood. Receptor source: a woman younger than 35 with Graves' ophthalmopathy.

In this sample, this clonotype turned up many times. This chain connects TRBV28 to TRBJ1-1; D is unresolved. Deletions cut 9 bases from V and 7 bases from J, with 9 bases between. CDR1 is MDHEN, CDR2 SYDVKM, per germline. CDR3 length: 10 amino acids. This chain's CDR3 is CASSGSEAFF. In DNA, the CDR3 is TGTGCCAGTAGCGGGAGTGAAGCTTTCTTT. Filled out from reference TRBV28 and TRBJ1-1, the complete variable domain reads DVKVTQSSRYLVKRTGEKVFLECVQDMDHENMFWYRQDPGLGLRLIYFSYDVKMKEKGDIPEGYSVSREKKERFSLILESASTNQTSMYLCASSGSEAFFGQGTRLTVV.

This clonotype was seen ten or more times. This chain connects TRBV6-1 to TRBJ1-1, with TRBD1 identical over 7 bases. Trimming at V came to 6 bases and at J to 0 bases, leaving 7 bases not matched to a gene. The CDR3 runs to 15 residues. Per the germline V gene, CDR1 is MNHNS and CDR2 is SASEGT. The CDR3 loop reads CASRQGRVLNTEAFF. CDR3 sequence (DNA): TGTGCCAGCAGACAGGGGAGGGTTTTGAACACTGAAGCTTTCTTT.

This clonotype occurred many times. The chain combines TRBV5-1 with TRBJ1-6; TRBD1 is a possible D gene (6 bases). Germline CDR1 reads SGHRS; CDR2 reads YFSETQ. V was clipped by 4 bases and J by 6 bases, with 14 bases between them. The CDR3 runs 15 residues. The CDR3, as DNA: TGCGCCAGCAGCGTGACAGGCGGGGGTAATTCACCCCTCCACTTT. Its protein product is CASSVTGGGNSPLHF.

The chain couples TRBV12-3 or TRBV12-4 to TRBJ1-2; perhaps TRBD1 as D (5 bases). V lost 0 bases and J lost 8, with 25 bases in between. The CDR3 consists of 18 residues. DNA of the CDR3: TGTGCCAGCAGTTTAGCCCGAGGGGCCACCGGGACCAGCGTCGGCTACACCTTC. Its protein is CASSLARGATGTSVGYTF.

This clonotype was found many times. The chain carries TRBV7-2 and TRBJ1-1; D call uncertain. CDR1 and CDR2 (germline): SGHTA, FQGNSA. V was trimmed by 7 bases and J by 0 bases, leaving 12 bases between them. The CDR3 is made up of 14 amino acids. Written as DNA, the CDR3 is TGTGCCAGCACCTTGGACGGGGTGAACACTGAAGCTTTCTTT. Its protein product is CASTLDGVNTEAFF.

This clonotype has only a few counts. CDR3: CSVPGGLGYNEQFF. The CDR3 nucleotides are TGCAGCGTCCCGGGGGGCTTGGGATACAATGAGCAGTTCTTC. The chain is built from TRBV29-1 and TRBJ2-1; the D gene is possibly TRBD2 (7 bases). This CDR3 spans 14 amino acids. The ends were cut back, 6 bases at V and 4 bases at J, with 16 bases in the middle. Germline V gene data show CDR1 as SQVTM and CDR2 as ANQGSEA.

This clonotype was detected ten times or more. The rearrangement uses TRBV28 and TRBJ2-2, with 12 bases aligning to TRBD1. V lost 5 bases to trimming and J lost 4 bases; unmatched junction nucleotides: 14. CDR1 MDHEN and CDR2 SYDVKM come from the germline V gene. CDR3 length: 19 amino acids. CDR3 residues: CASSRTGTGGMAVTGELFF. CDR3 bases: TGTGCCAGCAGTCGAACCGGGACAGGGGGCATGGCAGTCACCGGGGAGCTGTTTTTT. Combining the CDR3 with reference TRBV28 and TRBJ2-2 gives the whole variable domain DVKVTQSSRYLVKRTGEKVFLECVQDMDHENMFWYRQDPGLGLRLIYFSYDVKMKEKGDIPEGYSVSREKKERFSLILESASTNQTSMYLCASSRTGTGGMAVTGELFFGEGSRLTVL.

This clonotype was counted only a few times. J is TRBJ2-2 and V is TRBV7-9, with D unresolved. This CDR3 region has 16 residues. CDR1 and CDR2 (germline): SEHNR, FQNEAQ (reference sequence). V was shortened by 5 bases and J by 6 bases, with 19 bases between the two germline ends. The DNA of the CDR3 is TGTGCCAGCAGCACATCCTTGGAGAGCTGGCCCGGGGAGCTGTTTTTT. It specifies CASSTSLESWPGELFF.

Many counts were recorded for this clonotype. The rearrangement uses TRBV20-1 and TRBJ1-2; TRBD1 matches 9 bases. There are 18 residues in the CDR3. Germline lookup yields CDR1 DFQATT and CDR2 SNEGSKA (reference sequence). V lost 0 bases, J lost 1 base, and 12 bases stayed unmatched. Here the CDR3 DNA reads TGCAGTGCTAGAGATATGGGACAGGGTTTAGGGGATAACTATGGCTACACCTTC. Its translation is CSARDMGQGLGDNYGYTF.

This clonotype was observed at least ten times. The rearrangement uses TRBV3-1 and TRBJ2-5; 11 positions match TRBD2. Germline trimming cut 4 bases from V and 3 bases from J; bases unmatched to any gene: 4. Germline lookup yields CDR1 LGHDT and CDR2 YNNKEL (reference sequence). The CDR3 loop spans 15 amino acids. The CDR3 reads CASSPLAGGEETQYF. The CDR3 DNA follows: TGTGCCAGCAGCCCCTTAGCGGGGGGGGAAGAGACCCAGTACTTC.

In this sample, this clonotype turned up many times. Here the CDR3 reads CASSEGLNTEAFF. The DNA of the CDR3 is TGTGCCAGCAGTGAAGGGCTGAACACTGAAGCTTTCTTT. The chain carries TRBV6-1 and TRBJ1-1; D call uncertain. Germline loops: CDR1 MNHNS, CDR2 SASEGT. The CDR3 has 13 residues. The ends were cut back, 1 base at V and 0 bases at J, with 3 bases in the middle.

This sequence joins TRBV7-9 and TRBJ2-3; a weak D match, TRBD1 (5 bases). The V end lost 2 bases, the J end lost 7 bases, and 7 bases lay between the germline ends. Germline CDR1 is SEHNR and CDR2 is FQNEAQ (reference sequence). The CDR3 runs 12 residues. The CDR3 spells CASSLSGNTQYF. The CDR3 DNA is TGTGCCAGCAGCTTATCAGGGAATACGCAGTATTTT.

CDR3 in DNA: TGCGCCAGCAGCGGGTTACAGACCACAGATACGCAGTATTTT. Translating it yields CASSGLQTTDTQYF. V gene TRBV5-1 combines with J gene TRBJ2-3, with unresolved D. V was shortened by 4 bases and J by 2 bases, with 11 bases between the two germline ends. Germline assignment: CDR1 SGHRS and CDR2 YFSETQ. This CDR3 is built from 14 residues.

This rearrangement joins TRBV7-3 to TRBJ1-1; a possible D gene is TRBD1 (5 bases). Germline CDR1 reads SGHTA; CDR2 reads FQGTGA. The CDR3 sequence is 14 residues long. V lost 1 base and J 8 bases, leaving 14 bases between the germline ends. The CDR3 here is CASSLKQGVSEAFF. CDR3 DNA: TGTGCCAGCAGCTTAAAGCAGGGAGTGTCGGAAGCTTTCTTT.

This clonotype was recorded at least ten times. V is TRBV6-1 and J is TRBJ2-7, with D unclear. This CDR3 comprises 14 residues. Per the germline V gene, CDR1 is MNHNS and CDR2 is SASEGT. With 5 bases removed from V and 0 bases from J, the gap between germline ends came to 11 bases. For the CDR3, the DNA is TGTGCCAGCAGTATAGATTTTAGCTCCTACGAGCAGTACTTC. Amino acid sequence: CASSIDFSSYEQYF.

The CDR3 bases are TGCGCCAGCAGCACGGACCCTAACTATGGCTACACCTTC. Amino acid sequence: CASSTDPNYGYTF. V gene TRBV5-1 combines with J gene TRBJ1-2, with D uncertain. CDR1 SGHRS and CDR2 YFSETQ come from the germline V gene. V was pared by 4 bases and J by 0 bases, with 7 bases between. The CDR3 length is 13 residues.

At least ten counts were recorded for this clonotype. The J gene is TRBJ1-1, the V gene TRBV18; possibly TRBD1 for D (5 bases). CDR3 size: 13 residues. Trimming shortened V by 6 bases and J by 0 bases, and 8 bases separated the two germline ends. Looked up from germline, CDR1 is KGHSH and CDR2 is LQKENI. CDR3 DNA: TGTGCCAGCTCGGGGGTGATGAACACTGAAGCTTTCTTT. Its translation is CASSGVMNTEAFF.

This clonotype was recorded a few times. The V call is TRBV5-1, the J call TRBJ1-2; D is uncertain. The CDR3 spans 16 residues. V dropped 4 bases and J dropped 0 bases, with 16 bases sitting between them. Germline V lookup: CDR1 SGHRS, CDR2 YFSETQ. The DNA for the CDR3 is TGCGCCAGCAGCCCGGTCGACGGATCATCTAACTATGGCTACACCTTC. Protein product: CASSPVDGSSNYGYTF. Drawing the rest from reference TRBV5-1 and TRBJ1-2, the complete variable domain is KAGVTQTPRYLIKTRGQQVTLSCSPISGHRSVSWYQQTPGQGLQFLFEYFSETQRNKGNFPGRFSGRQFSNSRSEMNVSTLELGDSALYLCASSPVDGSSNYGYTFGSGTRLTVV.

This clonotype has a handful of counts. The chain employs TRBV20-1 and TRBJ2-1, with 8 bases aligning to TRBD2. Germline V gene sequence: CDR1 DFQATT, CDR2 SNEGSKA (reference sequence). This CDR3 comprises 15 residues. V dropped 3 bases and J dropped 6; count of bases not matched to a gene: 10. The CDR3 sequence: CSARPPASGSNEQFF. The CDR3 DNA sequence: TGCAGTGCTAGGCCCCCCGCCAGCGGGAGCAATGAGCAGTTCTTC.

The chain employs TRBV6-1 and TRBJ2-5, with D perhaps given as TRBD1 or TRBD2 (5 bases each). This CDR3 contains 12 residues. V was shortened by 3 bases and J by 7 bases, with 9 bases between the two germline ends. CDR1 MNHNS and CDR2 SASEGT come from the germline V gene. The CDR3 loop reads CASSDRAGTQYF. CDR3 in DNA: TGTGCCAGCAGTGACAGGGCGGGGACCCAGTACTTC.

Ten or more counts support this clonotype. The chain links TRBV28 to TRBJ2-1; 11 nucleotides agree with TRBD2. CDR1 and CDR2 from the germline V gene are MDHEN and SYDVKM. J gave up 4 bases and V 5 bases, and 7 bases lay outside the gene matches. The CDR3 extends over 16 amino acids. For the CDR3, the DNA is TGTGCCAGCAGTCCAACTAGCGGGAGCTTATACAATGAGCAGTTCTTC. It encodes CASSPTSGSLYNEQFF.

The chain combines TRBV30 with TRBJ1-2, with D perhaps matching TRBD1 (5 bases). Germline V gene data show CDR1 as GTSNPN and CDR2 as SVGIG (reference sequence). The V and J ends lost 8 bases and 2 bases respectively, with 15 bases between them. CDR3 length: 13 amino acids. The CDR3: CAAPGFGNYGYTF. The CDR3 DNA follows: TGTGCCGCCCCAGGGTTCGGAAACTATGGCTACACCTTC. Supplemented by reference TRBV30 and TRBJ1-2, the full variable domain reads SQTIHQWPATLVQPVGSPLSLECTVEGTSNPNLYWYRQAAGRGLQLLFYSVGIGQISSEVPQNLSASRPQDRQFILSSKKLLLSDSGFYLCAAPGFGNYGYTFGSGTRLTVV.

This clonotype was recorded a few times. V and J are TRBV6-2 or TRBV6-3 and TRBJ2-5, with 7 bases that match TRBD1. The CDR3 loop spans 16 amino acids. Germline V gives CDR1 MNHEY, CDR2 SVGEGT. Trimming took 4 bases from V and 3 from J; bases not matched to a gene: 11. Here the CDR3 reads CASSSLTSTGEETQYF. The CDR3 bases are TGTGCCAGCAGTTCTCTAACGAGTACAGGGGAAGAGACCCAGTACTTC.

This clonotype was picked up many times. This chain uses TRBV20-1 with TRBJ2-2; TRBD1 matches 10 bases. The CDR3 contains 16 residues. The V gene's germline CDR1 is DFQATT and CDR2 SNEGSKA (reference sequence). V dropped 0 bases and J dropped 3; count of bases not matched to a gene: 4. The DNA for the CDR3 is TGCAGTGCTAGAGATCTAGGGACAGGGGACACCGGGGAGCTGTTTTTT. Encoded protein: CSARDLGTGDTGELFF.

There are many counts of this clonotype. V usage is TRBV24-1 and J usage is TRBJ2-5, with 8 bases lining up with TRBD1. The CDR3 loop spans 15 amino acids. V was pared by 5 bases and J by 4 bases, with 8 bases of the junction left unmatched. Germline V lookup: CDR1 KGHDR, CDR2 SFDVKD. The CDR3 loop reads CATSGLTGGGETQYF. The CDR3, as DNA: TGTGCCACCAGTGGTCTAACAGGGGGAGGAGAGACCCAGTACTTC.

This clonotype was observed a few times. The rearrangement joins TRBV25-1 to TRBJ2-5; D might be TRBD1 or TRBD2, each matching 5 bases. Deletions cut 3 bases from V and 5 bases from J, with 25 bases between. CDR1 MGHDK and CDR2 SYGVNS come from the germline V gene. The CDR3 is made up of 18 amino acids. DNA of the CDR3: TGTGCCAGCAGTGACCTAAACGTAGGTGGGACCACAACGGAGACCCAGTACTTC. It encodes CASSDLNVGGTTTETQYF. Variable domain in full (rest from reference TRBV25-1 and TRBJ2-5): EADIYQTPRYLVIGTGKKITLECSQTMGHDKMYWYQQDPGMELHLIHYSYGVNSTEKGDLSSESTVSRIRTEHFPLTLESARPSHTSQYLCASSDLNVGGTTTETQYFGPGTRLLVL.

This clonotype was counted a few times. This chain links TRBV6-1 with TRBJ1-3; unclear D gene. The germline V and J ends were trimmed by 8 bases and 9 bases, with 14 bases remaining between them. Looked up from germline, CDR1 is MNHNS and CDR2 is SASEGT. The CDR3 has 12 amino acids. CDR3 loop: CASLGGSRTIYF. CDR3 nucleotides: TGTGCCAGCCTGGGAGGGTCTCGCACCATATATTTT.

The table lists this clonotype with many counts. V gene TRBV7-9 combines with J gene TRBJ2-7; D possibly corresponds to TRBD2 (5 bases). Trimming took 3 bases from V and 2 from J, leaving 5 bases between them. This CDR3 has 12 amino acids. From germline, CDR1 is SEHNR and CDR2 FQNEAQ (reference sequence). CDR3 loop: CASSFGTYEQYF. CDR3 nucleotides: TGTGCCAGCAGCTTCGGGACCTACGAGCAGTACTTC.

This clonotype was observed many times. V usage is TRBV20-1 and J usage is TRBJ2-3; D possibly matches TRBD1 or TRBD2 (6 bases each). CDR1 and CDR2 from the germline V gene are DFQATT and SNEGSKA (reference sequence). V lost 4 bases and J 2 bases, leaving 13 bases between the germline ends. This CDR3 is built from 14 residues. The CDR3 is CSAISGGFTDTQYF. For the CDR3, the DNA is TGCAGTGCTATCTCCGGGGGCTTCACAGATACGCAGTATTTT.

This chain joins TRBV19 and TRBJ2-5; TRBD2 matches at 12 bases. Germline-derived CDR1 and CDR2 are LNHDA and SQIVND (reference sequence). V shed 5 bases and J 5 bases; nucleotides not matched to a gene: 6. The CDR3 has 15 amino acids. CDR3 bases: TGTGCCAGTAGTTCCGGACTAGCGGGGCAGGAGACCCAGTACTTC. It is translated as CASSSGLAGQETQYF.